This TCR beta chain comes out of a study of vaccination and CD4 T cells after COVID-19. The assay that was used to sequence DNA from cultured CD4+ T cells was the Oncomine TCR Beta short-read assay. MiXCR, applied by TCRdb to the PCR reads, yields one record per CDR3 protein. The sample contains about 2,300 distinct CDR3 sequences, roughly a quarter of which appear only once. Documented treatment: roughly nine-day PBMC culture with coronavirus spike peptide pools or control peptides (ViraFEST assay). CDR3 length: 15 residues. Germline V gene lookup returns CDR1 KGHDR and CDR2 SFDVKD. This clonotype was seen only once. What it recognizes is unknown. This may be a read error, as it is one base from a much larger clone.

The material sequenced was CD4+ T cells from blood, cultured in vitro, taken after SARS-CoV-2 vaccination. The chain couples TRBV24-1 to TRBJ2-5; D might be TRBD1 (6 bases). The sequence was obtained from a human donor who had recovered from COVID-19. For the CDR3, the DNA is TGTGCCGCCAGTGATGCAACCAAGGGGGAAGAGACCCAGTACTTC. This gives the protein CAASDATKGEETQYF.